The 29 T cell receptor beta chains presented below share a single source sample, sequenced in a study of shared clonotypes between healthy human individuals. The assay was immunoSEQ multiplex PCR, and TCRdb's table has in-frame clones only and misses some. The sample carries about 2.4 million clones, approximately 90% recorded once. Sequencing was carried out using naive CD4+ T cells sorted from blood. Subset noted: CD45RA+ positively selected. These TCRs come from a man between 18 and 29 years old in good health.

This CDR3 is CASSRDFGSYEQYF. CDR3 nucleotide sequence: TGCGCCAGCAGCCGGGACTTTGGTTCCTACGAGCAGTACTTC. The gene calls are TRBV5-1 and TRBJ2-7, with D possibly being TRBD2 (6 bases). The V and J ends lost 4 bases and 1 base respectively, with 12 bases between them. CDR1 is SGHRS and CDR2 is YFSETQ in the germline V gene. The CDR3 covers 14 residues.

The sample holds a few counts of this clone. The genes are TRBV6-6 and TRBJ2-7; tentatively, D is TRBD1 or TRBD2 (6 bases each). Trimming shortened V by 6 bases and J by 7 bases, and 16 bases separated the two germline ends. This CDR3 has 13 residues. Germline loops: CDR1 MNHNY, CDR2 SVGAGI (reference sequence). The CDR3 region is CASRTGKAGEQYF. CDR3 nucleotides: TGTGCCAGCAGGACAGGAAAGGCGGGGGAGCAGTACTTC.

This chain uses TRBV6-1 with TRBJ2-1, with 7 bases fitting TRBD1. The germline V gene encodes CDR1 MNHNS and CDR2 SASEGT. The ends lost 6 bases at V and 4 bases at J; junction bases unmatched: 9. The CDR3 extends over 15 amino acids. CDR3 in DNA: TGTGCCAGCAGCGGGGACAGCGCCGCTTACAATGAGCAGTTCTTC. This gives the protein CASSGDSAAYNEQFF.

This clone showed up just once. The same CDR3 also results from other DNA sequences found in this sample. The chain recombines TRBV9 with TRBJ2-2; possible D gene TRBD2, 5 bases. There are 15 residues in the CDR3. The V and J ends lost 4 bases and 2 bases respectively, with 12 bases between them. Germline loops: CDR1 SGDLS, CDR2 YYNGEE. For the CDR3, the DNA is TGTGCCAGCAGCCCCCGGACTGTCAACACCGGGGAGCTGTTTTTT. Translated: CASSPRTVNTGELFF.

This clone has only one observation. V usage is TRBV10-3 and J usage is TRBJ2-5; D gene uncertain. V was cut by 6 bases and J by 7 bases, with 15 bases left in between. Germline assignment: CDR1 ENHRY and CDR2 SYGVKD. The CDR3 spans 13 residues. The CDR3 sequence: CAIRPSFAGTQYF. In nucleotides, the CDR3 is TGTGCCATCAGGCCGTCCTTCGCCGGGACCCAGTACTTC.

Points on this clone: Within the sample, other DNA sequences also encode this same CDR3. The J gene is TRBJ1-3, the V gene TRBV10-2, with D uncertain. CDR3 length equals 14 residues. V shed 2 bases and J shed 4 bases, with 9 bases lying between them. Per the germline V gene, CDR1 is WSHSY and CDR2 is SAAADI. The DNA of the CDR3 is TGCGCCAGCAGTGAGGCCGGTGCAGGAAACACCATATATTTT. Translated, it gives CASSEAGAGNTIYF.

About this clone: A junction end diverges from the germline sequence, so it may reflect a read error. This chain links TRBV28 with TRBJ2-5, with D possibly matching TRBD1 (5 bases). The DNA end lines up better with TRBJ2-7; the J call may be wrong. The V gene's germline CDR1 is MDHEN and CDR2 SYDVKM. The CDR3 totals 17 residues. The CDR3 here is CASSLIGLQGVSHEQYF. In DNA form, the CDR3 reads TGTGCCAGCAGTTTAATTGGTCTCCAGGGTGTCTCCCACGAGCAGTACTTC.

This chain uses TRBV10-3 with TRBJ1-4; maybe TRBD1 (5 bases). Trimming took 5 bases from V and 8 from J, leaving 18 bases between them. The CDR3 covers 15 residues. CDR1 and CDR2 from the germline V gene are ENHRY and SYGVKD. The CDR3 DNA sequence: TGTGCCATCAGTAAAACTGGGGCGTTCGAAGAAAAACTGTTTTTT. This translates into CAISKTGAFEEKLFF.

This clone was observed once. This chain uses TRBV25-1 with TRBJ2-1, with D possibly being TRBD1 (5 bases). From germline, CDR1 is MGHDK and CDR2 SYGVNS. Trimming left V 3 bases short and J 0 bases short, with 12 bases between. The CDR3 runs 16 residues. CDR3 sequence: CASSDQGRGSYNEQFF. The CDR3, as DNA: TGTGCCAGCAGTGATCAGGGCCGCGGCTCCTACAATGAGCAGTTCTTC.

The chain carries TRBV29-1 and TRBJ2-7; 7 bases map to TRBD1. The V segment lost 4 bases and the J segment 3 bases; nucleotides outside the gene matches: 9. This CDR3 region has 14 residues. Germline CDR1 and CDR2: SQVTM and ANQGSEA. The CDR3 loop is CSVGRGSIVYEQYF. CDR3 in DNA: TGCAGCGTTGGCAGGGGGAGTATTGTCTACGAGCAGTACTTC.

The CDR3 region is CASSLRIAGGPGETQYF. The CDR3 DNA follows: TGTGCCAGCAGTTTAAGGATAGCGGGGGGGCCAGGAGAGACCCAGTACTTC. The chain employs TRBV27 and TRBJ2-5; 11 bases line up with TRBD2. The CDR3 spans 17 residues. Germline V gene data show CDR1 as MNHEY and CDR2 as SMNVEV (reference sequence). The V segment lost 2 bases and the J segment 4 bases; nucleotides outside the gene matches: 9.

This clone occurred once. This rearrangement joins TRBV6-5 to TRBJ2-7; D is undetermined. V shed 4 bases and J shed 0 bases, with 10 bases lying between them. The length of the CDR3 is 14 residues. The germline V gene encodes CDR1 MNHEY and CDR2 SVGAGI. The CDR3, as DNA: TGTGCCAGCAGTTCCTTGGGCATCTCCTACGAGCAGTACTTC. This gives the protein CASSSLGISYEQYF.

The V gene is TRBV28, the J gene TRBJ1-3; D not certain. Trimming removed 7 bases at V and 4 bases at J, with 5 bases between. The CDR3 has 11 amino acids. Germline V lookup: CDR1 MDHEN, CDR2 SYDVKM. DNA of the CDR3: TGTGCCAGCATAAGGGGAAACACCATATATTTT. It is translated as CASIRGNTIYF.

This clone appeared once. The rearrangement links TRBV6-1 to TRBJ1-1, with no clear D. With 4 bases removed from V and 0 bases from J, the gap between germline ends came to 9 bases. The CDR3 is 14 residues long. Germline loops: CDR1 MNHNS, CDR2 SASEGT. The DNA for the CDR3 is TGTGCCAGCAGTGTGTTTGGGTTGAACACTGAAGCTTTCTTT. Translated, it gives CASSVFGLNTEAFF.

V gene TRBV14 combines with J gene TRBJ2-1; 7 positions agree with TRBD2. CDR1 is SGHDN, CDR2 FVKESK, per germline. V shed 4 bases, J shed 0 bases, and the junction held 9 bases outside the gene matches. The CDR3 is 17 residues long. The CDR3 bases are TGTGCCAGCAGCCCCATGGGACTACTTAGCTCCTACAATGAGCAGTTCTTC. The encoded protein is CASSPMGLLSSYNEQFF.

This CDR3 is CAISDGGAKKETQYF. The DNA for the CDR3 is TGTGCCATCAGTGATGGGGGGGCGAAAAAAGAGACCCAGTACTTC. This chain joins TRBV10-3 and TRBJ2-5, with a weak D call TRBD2 (7 bases). Trimming cost V 3 bases and J 3 bases, with 14 bases left between them. Germline assignment: CDR1 ENHRY and CDR2 SYGVKD. This CDR3 has 15 residues.

This chain connects TRBV6-1 to TRBJ1-1, with D perhaps TRBD1 (6 bases). Trimming pared 5 bases from V and 5 bases from J, leaving 15 bases between. CDR1 MNHNS and CDR2 SASEGT come from the germline V gene. This CDR3 spans 14 amino acids. The CDR3 region is CASSKDRRTTEAFF. In DNA form, the CDR3 reads TGTGCCAGCAGTAAGGACAGAAGAACGACTGAAGCTTTCTTT.

This sequence joins TRBV15 and TRBJ1-3; no firm D call. CDR1 is LNHNV, CDR2 YYDKDF, per germline (reference sequence). V lost 11 bases and J lost 4, with 15 bases in between. This CDR3 is 13 amino acids long. Here the CDR3 DNA reads TGTGCCTCTTCACGAGGGTCGGGAAACACCATATATTTT. Its translation is CASSRGSGNTIYF.

V gene TRBV5-1 combines with J gene TRBJ2-5, with TRBD2 identical over 7 bases. V trimming: 3 bases; J trimming: 0 bases; junction bases outside the gene matches: 14. Germline V gene data show CDR1 as SGHRS and CDR2 as YFSETQ. The CDR3 is 18 residues long. CDR3 sequence: CASSSPSSSGFHQETQYF. The CDR3 DNA is TGCGCCAGCAGCTCACCCTCTTCTAGCGGATTTCACCAAGAGACCCAGTACTTC. Together with reference TRBV5-1 and TRBJ2-5, the CDR3 gives the full variable domain: KAGVTQTPRYLIKTRGQQVTLSCSPISGHRSVSWYQQTPGQGLQFLFEYFSETQRNKGNFPGRFSGRQFSNSRSEMNVSTLELGDSALYLCASSSPSSSGFHQETQYFGPGTRLLVL.

The CDR3 protein is CASRSTSGNTGELFF. CDR3 sequence (DNA): TGTGCCAGCAGATCGACTAGCGGGAACACCGGGGAGCTGTTTTTT. The V and J genes are TRBV7-9 and TRBJ2-2; 9 bases map to TRBD2. The ends lost 6 bases at V and 1 base at J; junction bases unmatched: 3. The CDR3 is 15 amino acids. From germline, CDR1 is SEHNR and CDR2 FQNEAQ (reference sequence).

The chain uses TRBV6-1 and TRBJ2-1; D is ambiguous. Germline CDR1 and CDR2: MNHNS and SASEGT. The CDR3 is made up of 17 amino acids. V was pared by 0 bases and J by 4 bases, with 16 bases between. The CDR3 sequence: CASSEALLTPYYNEQFF. The CDR3 DNA reads TGTGCCAGCAGTGAAGCGCTTCTCACGCCTTATTACAATGAGCAGTTCTTC.

This chain joins TRBV27 and TRBJ2-5, with 7 bases lining up with TRBD1. The CDR3 covers 13 residues. After removal of 7 bases from V and 5 bases from J, the junction contained 7 bases not matched to a gene. Germline CDR1 reads MNHEY; CDR2 reads SMNVEV (reference sequence). The CDR3 spells CASKRQGRETQYF. DNA of the CDR3: TGTGCCAGCAAACGACAGGGTCGGGAGACCCAGTACTTC.

Comment on this clone: In the same sample, other DNA sequences code for this CDR3. The genes are TRBV7-9 and TRBJ2-5; 9 positions match TRBD1. Germline V lookup: CDR1 SEHNR, CDR2 FQNEAQ (reference sequence). Unmatched junction bases numbered 5, after V lost 0 bases and J lost 3 bases. The CDR3 is 16 residues long. In nucleotides, the CDR3 is TGTGCCAGCAGCTTAGCGCGTGACAGGGGGAAAGAGACCCAGTACTTC. Its protein is CASSLARDRGKETQYF.

For this clone: Its ends do not fully match the called genes, so a read error is possible. This chain links TRBV4-3 with TRBJ1-2; possible D gene TRBD1, 5 bases. CDR1 is LGHNA, CDR2 YSLEER, per germline. The CDR3 loop spans 15 amino acids. The CDR3 region is CASSHETGGAWGVIF. The DNA for the CDR3 is TGCGCCAGCAGCCATGAAACGGGAGGAGCTTGGGGGGTAATCTTC.

The V and J genes are TRBV7-8 and TRBJ1-4; no definite D call. Trimming took off 1 base at V and 8 bases at J, with 8 bases between the two ends. Germline V gives CDR1 SGHVS, CDR2 FQNEAQ. CDR3 length: 13 residues. In nucleotides, the CDR3 is TGTGCCAGCAGCTTAGATCTGAGAGAAAAACTGTTTTTT. Protein sequence: CASSLDLREKLFF.

The chain has TRBV10-3 and TRBJ1-2, with TRBD1 matching over 9 bases. The germline gives CDR1 ENHRY, CDR2 SYGVKD. The CDR3 loop spans 13 amino acids. The V gene end was trimmed by 6 bases and the J gene end by 8 bases; junction bases not matched to a gene: 7. The CDR3 reads CAIRPGQGAGYTF. The CDR3 DNA follows: TGTGCCATCAGACCGGGACAGGGTGCGGGCTACACCTTC.

This chain joins TRBV25-1 and TRBJ1-5; a weak D match, TRBD1 (5 bases). CDR3 size: 12 residues. Germline V CDR1 and CDR2: MGHDK, SYGVNS. The ends were cut back, 4 bases at V and 13 bases at J, with 14 bases in the middle. The chain's CDR3 is CASSGGDARQHF. The CDR3 bases are TGTGCCAGCAGTGGAGGGGACGCCCGACAGCATTTT.

The chain joins TRBV9 to TRBJ1-6; 10 bases are shared with TRBD1. The trim removed 3 bases at V and 10 bases at J, leaving 10 bases unmatched. The CDR3 totals 16 residues. Looked up from germline, CDR1 is SGDLS and CDR2 is YYNGEE. The CDR3: CASSAGQGGLVSPLHF. The DNA for the CDR3 is TGTGCCAGCAGCGCAGGACAGGGGGGATTGGTCTCACCCCTCCACTTT.

The chain joins TRBV2 to TRBJ2-7, with TRBD2 matching 7 bases. The germline gives CDR1 SNHLY, CDR2 FYNNEI. The V segment lost 5 bases and the J segment 7 bases; nucleotides outside the gene matches: 5. The CDR3 contains 12 residues. The chain's CDR3 is CASSLGGWEQYF. Written as DNA, the CDR3 is TGTGCCAGCAGTTTGGGAGGGTGGGAGCAGTACTTC.